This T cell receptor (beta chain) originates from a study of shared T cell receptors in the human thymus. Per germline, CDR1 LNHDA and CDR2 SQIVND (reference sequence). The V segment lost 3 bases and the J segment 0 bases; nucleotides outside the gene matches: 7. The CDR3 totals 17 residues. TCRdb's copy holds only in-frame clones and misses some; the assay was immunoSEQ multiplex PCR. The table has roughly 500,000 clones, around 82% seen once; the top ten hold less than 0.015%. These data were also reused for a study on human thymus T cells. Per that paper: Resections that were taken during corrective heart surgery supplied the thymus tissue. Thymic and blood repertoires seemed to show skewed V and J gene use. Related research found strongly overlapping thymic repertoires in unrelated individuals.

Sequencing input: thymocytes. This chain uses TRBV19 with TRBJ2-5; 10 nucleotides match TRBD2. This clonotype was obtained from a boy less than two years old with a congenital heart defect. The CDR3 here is CASSIGSSGRHQETQYF. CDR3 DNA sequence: TGTGCCAGTAGTATTGGGTCTAGCGGGAGACACCAAGAGACCCAGTACTTC.